This T cell receptor beta chain was identified during a study of identifying expanded T cells in peripheral blood. Germline V gene lookup returns CDR1 SEHNR and CDR2 FQNEAQ (reference sequence). There are 15 residues in the CDR3. V lost 5 bases and J lost 0, with 13 bases in between. Libraries were prepared by immunoSEQ multiplex PCR; TCRdb keeps only in-frame clonotypes and omits some of them. The top ten clones hold more than 15% of a sample with more than 50,000 clones, around four fifths of them seen once. The source of this sequence is a person aged 18 to 70 in good health. The specimen sequenced was blood. The chain employs TRBV7-9 and TRBJ1-1; D gene uncertain. The CDR3 coding sequence is TGTGCCAGCAGCCACCCTTCAGCCCTGAACACTGAAGCTTTCTTT. It codes for CASSHPSALNTEAFF.